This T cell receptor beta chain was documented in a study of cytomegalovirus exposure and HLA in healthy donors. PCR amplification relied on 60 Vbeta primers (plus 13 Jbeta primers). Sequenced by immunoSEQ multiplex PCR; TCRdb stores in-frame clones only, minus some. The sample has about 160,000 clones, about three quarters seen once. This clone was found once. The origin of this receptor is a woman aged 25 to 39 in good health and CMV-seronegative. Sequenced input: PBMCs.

The CDR3 protein is CASSARQGWVAGANVLTF. The CDR3 DNA reads as TGTGCCAGCAGTGCTCGACAGGGTTGGGTCGCGGGGGCCAACGTCCTGACTTTC. The J gene is TRBJ2-6, the V gene TRBV25-1, with 7 bases that match TRBD1. The trim removed 4 bases at V and 4 bases at J, leaving 13 bases unmatched. The germline V gene has CDR1 MGHDK and CDR2 SYGVNS. The CDR3 has 18 residues.